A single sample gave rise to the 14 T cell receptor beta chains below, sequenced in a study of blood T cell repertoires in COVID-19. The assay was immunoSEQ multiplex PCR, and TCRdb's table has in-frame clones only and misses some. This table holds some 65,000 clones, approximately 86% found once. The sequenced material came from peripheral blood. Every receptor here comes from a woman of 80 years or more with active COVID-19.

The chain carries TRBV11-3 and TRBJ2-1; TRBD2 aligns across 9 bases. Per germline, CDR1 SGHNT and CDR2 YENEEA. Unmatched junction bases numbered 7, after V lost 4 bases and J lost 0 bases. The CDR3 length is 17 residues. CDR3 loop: CASSSGTSIGSYNEQFF. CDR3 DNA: TGTGCCAGCAGCTCAGGGACTAGCATAGGCTCCTACAATGAGCAGTTCTTC.

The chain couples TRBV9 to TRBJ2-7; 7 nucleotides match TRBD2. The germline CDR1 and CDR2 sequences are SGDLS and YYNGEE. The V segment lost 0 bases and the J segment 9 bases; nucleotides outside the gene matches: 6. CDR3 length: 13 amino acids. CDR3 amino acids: CASSVGDSGLQYF. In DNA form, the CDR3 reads TGTGCCAGCAGCGTAGGGGATAGCGGGTTGCAGTACTTC.

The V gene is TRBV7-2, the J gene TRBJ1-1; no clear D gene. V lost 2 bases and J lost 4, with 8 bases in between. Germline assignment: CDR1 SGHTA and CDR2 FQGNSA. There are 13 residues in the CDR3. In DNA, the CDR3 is TGTGCCAGCAGCTTACAACCCGGCACTGAAGCTTTCTTT. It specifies CASSLQPGTEAFF.

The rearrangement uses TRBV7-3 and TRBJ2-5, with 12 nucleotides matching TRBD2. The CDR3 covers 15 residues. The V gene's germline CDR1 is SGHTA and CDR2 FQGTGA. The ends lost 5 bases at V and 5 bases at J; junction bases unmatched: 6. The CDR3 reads CASSLAGTSGETQYF. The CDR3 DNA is TGTGCCAGCAGCCTAGCCGGGACTAGCGGGGAGACCCAGTACTTC.

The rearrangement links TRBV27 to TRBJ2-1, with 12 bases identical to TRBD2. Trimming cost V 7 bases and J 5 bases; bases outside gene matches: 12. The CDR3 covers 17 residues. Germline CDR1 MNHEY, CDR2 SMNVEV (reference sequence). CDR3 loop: CASKSVLAGGLDNEQFF. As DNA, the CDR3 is TGTGCCAGCAAGAGTGTTCTAGCGGGGGGGCTAGACAATGAGCAGTTCTTC.

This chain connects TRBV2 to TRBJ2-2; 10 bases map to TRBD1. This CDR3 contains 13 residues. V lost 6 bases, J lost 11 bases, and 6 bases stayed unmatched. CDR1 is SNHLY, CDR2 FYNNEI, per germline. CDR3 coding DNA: TGTGCCAGCAGCCCAAGGACAGGGGGAGAGCTGTTTTTT. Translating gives CASSPRTGGELFF.

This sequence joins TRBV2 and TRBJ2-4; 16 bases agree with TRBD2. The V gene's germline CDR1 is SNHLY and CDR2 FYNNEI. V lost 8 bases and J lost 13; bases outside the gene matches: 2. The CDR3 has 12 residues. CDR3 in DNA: TGTGCCAGCGGGACTAGCGGGGGGGCCCAGTACTTC. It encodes CASGTSGGAQYF.

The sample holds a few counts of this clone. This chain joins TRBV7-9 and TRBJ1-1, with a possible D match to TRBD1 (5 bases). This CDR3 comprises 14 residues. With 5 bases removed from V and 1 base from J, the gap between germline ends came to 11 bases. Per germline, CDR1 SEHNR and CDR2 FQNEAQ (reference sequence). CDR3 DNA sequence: TGTGCCAGCAGCCCTCGACAGCCGAACACTGAAGCTTTCTTT. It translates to CASSPRQPNTEAFF.

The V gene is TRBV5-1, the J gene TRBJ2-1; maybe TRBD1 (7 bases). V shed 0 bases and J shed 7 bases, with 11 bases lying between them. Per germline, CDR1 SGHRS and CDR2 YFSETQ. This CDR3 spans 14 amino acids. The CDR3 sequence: CASSLETGRNEQFF. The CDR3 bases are TGCGCCAGCAGCTTGGAGACAGGGAGGAATGAGCAGTTCTTC.

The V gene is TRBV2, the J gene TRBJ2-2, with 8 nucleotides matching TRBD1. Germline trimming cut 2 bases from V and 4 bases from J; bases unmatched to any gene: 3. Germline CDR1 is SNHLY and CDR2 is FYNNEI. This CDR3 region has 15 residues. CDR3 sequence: CASSEPRGLTGELFF. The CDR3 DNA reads TGTGCCAGCAGTGAACCCAGGGGGCTCACCGGGGAGCTGTTTTTT.

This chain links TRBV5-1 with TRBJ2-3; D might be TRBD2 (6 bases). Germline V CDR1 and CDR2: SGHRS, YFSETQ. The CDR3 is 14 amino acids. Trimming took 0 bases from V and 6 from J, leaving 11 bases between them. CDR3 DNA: TGCGCCAGCAGCTTGGGGGACTTCGCCGATACGCAGTATTTT. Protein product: CASSLGDFADTQYF.

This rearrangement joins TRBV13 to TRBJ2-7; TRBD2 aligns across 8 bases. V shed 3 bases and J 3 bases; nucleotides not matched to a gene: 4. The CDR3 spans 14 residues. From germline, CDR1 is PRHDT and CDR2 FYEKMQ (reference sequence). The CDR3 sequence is CASSLRGAIYEQYF. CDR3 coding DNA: TGTGCCAGCAGCTTGCGGGGGGCGATCTACGAGCAGTACTTC.

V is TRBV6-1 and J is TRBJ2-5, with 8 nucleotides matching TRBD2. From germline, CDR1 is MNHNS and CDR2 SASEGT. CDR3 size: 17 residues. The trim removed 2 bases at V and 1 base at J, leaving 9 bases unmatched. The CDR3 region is CASSEMVGGASQETQYF. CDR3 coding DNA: TGTGCCAGCAGTGAAATGGTCGGGGGGGCCTCCCAAGAGACCCAGTACTTC.

CDR3 coding DNA: TGTGCCAGCAGCCAAAGCAATCAGCCCCAGCATTTT. Amino acid sequence: CASSQSNQPQHF. This sequence joins TRBV28 and TRBJ1-5; D not certain. The CDR3 runs 12 residues. Trimming took 6 bases from V and 1 from J, leaving 4 bases between them. Germline V gives CDR1 MDHEN, CDR2 SYDVKM. Using reference TRBV28 and TRBJ1-5 for the parts outside the CDR3, the full variable domain is DVKVTQSSRYLVKRTGEKVFLECVQDMDHENMFWYRQDPGLGLRLIYFSYDVKMKEKGDIPEGYSVSREKKERFSLILESASTNQTSMYLCASSQSNQPQHFGDGTRLSIL.